These 6 T cell receptor beta chains originate from one sample sequenced in a study of PD-1 blockade in classical Hodgkin lymphoma. Time point of the sample: cycle 4 day 1 (C4D1), after around six weeks of nivolumab. Patients all relapsed after autologous stem cell transplantation, and there was variation in brentuximab vedotin exposure. The assay was immunoSEQ multiplex PCR, and TCRdb's table has in-frame clones only and misses some. The sample contains 99,000 or so clones, more than 70% of which appear only once. Sample: peripheral blood mononuclear cells (PBMCs), taken before the fourth cycle of nivolumab. Every receptor here comes from a human donor with classical Hodgkin lymphoma.

This clone was picked up a small number of times. The chain carries TRBV29-1 and TRBJ1-1; TRBD1 is a possible D gene (6 bases). Between the trimmed V and J ends, which lost 6 bases and 3 bases, there was a span of 23 bases. The CDR3 runs 16 residues. CDR1 and CDR2 from the germline V gene are SQVTM and ANQGSEA. CDR3 in amino acids: CSVRPGLGARDTEAFF. The CDR3 coding sequence is TGCAGCGTCCGGCCGGGTCTGGGGGCTAGGGACACTGAAGCTTTCTTT.

The genes are TRBV5-6 and TRBJ2-7; D may correspond to TRBD1 or TRBD2 (5 bases each). V lost 4 bases and J lost 3, with 17 bases in between. Germline CDR1 and CDR2: SGHDT and YYEEEE. The CDR3 has 15 residues. The chain's CDR3 is CASSLQGVGSYEQYF. In nucleotides, the CDR3 is TGTGCCAGCAGCCTTCAGGGCGTAGGGAGCTACGAGCAGTACTTC.

The V call is TRBV28, the J call TRBJ1-5, with TRBD1 identical over 9 bases. This CDR3 has 15 residues. The V segment lost 11 bases and the J segment 6 bases; nucleotides outside the gene matches: 14. Germline V gene lookup returns CDR1 MDHEN and CDR2 SYDVKM. The CDR3 nucleotides read TGTGCCGGGGGGACCGGGACAGGGATCGGTCAGCCCCAGCATTTT. This translates into CAGGTGTGIGQPQHF.

The chain recombines TRBV15 with TRBJ2-1; 7 nucleotides match TRBD2. Germline CDR1 and CDR2: LNHNV and YYDKDF (reference sequence). The CDR3 sequence is 18 residues long. After removal of 0 bases from V and 3 bases from J, the junction contained 11 bases not matched to a gene. The CDR3, as DNA: TGTGCCACCAGCAGAGAGTCATGGGCTAGCGGCCTCTACAATGAGCAGTTCTTC. Protein product: CATSRESWASGLYNEQFF.

The chain joins TRBV15 to TRBJ1-3; D not certain. The CDR3 contains 14 residues. From germline, CDR1 is LNHNV and CDR2 YYDKDF (reference sequence). V was trimmed by 1 base and J by 4 bases, leaving 8 bases between them. In DNA form, the CDR3 reads TGTGCCACCAGCAGAGCCGGGGTGGGAAACACCATATATTTT. Amino acids: CATSRAGVGNTIYF.

There are a few counts of this clone. The chain's CDR3 is CAWSVQGTRQPQHF. The CDR3 DNA sequence: TGTGCCTGGAGTGTGCAGGGGACACGACAGCCCCAGCATTTT. The chain carries TRBV30 and TRBJ1-5, with a possible D match to TRBD1 (6 bases). With 0 bases removed from V and 7 bases from J, the gap between germline ends came to 13 bases. The CDR3 is made up of 14 amino acids. CDR1 and CDR2 (germline): GTSNPN, SVGIG (reference sequence).